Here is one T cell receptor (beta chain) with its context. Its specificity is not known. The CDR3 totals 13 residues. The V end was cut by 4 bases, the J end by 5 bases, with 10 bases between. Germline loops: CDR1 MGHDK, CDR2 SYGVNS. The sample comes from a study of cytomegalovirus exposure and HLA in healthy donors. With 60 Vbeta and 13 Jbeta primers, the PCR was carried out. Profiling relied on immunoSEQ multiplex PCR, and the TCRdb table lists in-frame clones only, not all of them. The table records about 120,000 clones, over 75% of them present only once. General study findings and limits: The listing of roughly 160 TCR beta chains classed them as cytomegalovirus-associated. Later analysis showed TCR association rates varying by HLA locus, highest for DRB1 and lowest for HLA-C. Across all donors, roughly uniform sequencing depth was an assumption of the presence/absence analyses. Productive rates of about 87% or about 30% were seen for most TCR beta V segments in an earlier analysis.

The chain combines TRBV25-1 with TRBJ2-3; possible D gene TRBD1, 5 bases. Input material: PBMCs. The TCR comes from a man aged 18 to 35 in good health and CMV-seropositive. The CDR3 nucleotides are TGTGCCAGCAGTGGCGACAGTAGAGATACGCAGTATTTT. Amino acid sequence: CASSGDSRDTQYF.